The 20 T cell receptor beta chains below come from one sample, sequenced in a study of T cells in Graves' hyperthyroidism and ophthalmopathy. TCR beta CDR3 sequences were amplified from RNA transcripts. First-round RT-PCR of the TCR CDR3 relied on the HTBI primer set. TCRdb reprocessed the multiplex PCR reads with MiXCR, giving one entry per CDR3 protein. This sample yields about 700,000 distinct CDR3 sequences, of which 14% are seen a single time; 9.5% to 13% belongs to the top ten. The sample taken for sequencing was blood. All receptors derive from a young woman with Graves' hyperthyroidism.

This chain uses TRBV6-1 with TRBJ1-2; D not certain. Trimming stripped 10 bases from V and 4 bases from J, with 10 bases between. Germline CDR1 MNHNS, CDR2 SASEGT. The CDR3 spans 11 residues. In DNA form, the CDR3 reads TGTGCCATCTCAAAATTCTATGGCTACACCTTC. Encoded protein: CAISKFYGYTF.

This clonotype was observed a handful of times. This sequence joins TRBV28 and TRBJ1-2; 7 bases fit TRBD1. After removal of 4 bases from V and 6 bases from J, the junction contained 8 bases not matched to a gene. Germline V gene sequence: CDR1 MDHEN, CDR2 SYDVKM. This CDR3 spans 14 amino acids. The CDR3 is CASSSPGTDHGYTF. CDR3 coding DNA: TGTGCCAGCAGTTCTCCCGGGACAGACCATGGCTACACCTTC.

This clonotype has at least ten counts. The chain joins TRBV5-6 to TRBJ1-1, with 8 bases fitting TRBD1. Unmatched junction bases numbered 10, after V lost 3 bases and J lost 3 bases. CDR1 is SGHDT and CDR2 is YYEEEE in the germline V gene. The CDR3 runs 16 residues. The CDR3 loop is CASSSQGARLYTEAFF. The CDR3 region has the DNA TGTGCCAGCAGCTCGCAGGGGGCGCGGTTGTACACTGAAGCTTTCTTT.

This clonotype was detected a few times. This may be a read error, as it is one base from a much larger clone. The V and J genes are TRBV9 and TRBJ2-1; D gene ambiguous. CDR1 is SGDLS, CDR2 YYNGEE, per germline. CDR3 length equals 11 residues. V was trimmed by 0 bases and J by 8 bases, leaving 3 bases between them. The CDR3 loop reads CASSVADEQFF. The CDR3 DNA is TGTGCCAGCAGCGTAGCGGATGAGCAGTTCTTC. The whole variable domain, remainder taken from reference TRBV9 and TRBJ2-1, is DSGVTQTPKHLITATGQRVTLRCSPRSGDLSVYWYQQSLDQGLQFLIQYYNGEERAKGNILERFSAQQFPDLHSELNLSSLELGDSALYFCASSVADEQFFGPGTRLTVL.

This clonotype was seen ten or more times. V and J are TRBV18 and TRBJ2-3, with 9 positions matching TRBD1. The CDR3 sequence is 16 residues long. From germline, CDR1 is KGHSH and CDR2 LQKENI. The J segment lost 3 bases and the V segment lost 4 bases, leaving 8 bases of the junction unmatched. The CDR3 spells CASSRTTGGSTDTQYF. CDR3 in DNA: TGTGCCAGCTCACGAACGACAGGGGGGAGTACAGATACGCAGTATTTT. Variable domain in full (rest from reference TRBV18 and TRBJ2-3): NAGVMQNPRHLVRRRGQEARLRCSPMKGHSHVYWYRQLPEEGLKFMVYLQKENIIDESGMPKERFSAEFPKEGPSILRIQQVVRGDSAAYFCASSRTTGGSTDTQYFGPGTRLTVL.

The genes are TRBV6-2 or TRBV6-3 and TRBJ2-3; 10 bases align to TRBD1. From germline, CDR1 is MNHEY and CDR2 SVGEGT. The CDR3 length is 18 residues. V was clipped by 8 bases and J by 0 bases; unmatched bases: 14. This CDR3 reads CASLRGTGVPPSTDTQYF. CDR3 coding DNA: TGTGCCAGCTTAAGAGGGACAGGGGTCCCCCCTAGCACAGATACGCAGTATTTT.

This clonotype was detected only a few times. V usage is TRBV6-1 and J usage is TRBJ2-7; D remains unclear. This CDR3 contains 14 residues. CDR1 is MNHNS, CDR2 SASEGT, per germline. Trimming stripped 8 bases from V and 2 bases from J, with 16 bases between. This CDR3 reads CASRPAAVPYEQYF. DNA of the CDR3: TGTGCCAGCCGCCCCGCAGCAGTTCCCTACGAGCAGTACTTC.

This clonotype was recorded at least ten times. This CDR3 is CSARDIYGYTF. Here the CDR3 DNA reads TGCAGTGCTAGGGACATCTATGGCTACACCTTC. V is TRBV20-1 and J is TRBJ1-2, with a weak D call TRBD1 (5 bases). Trimming cost V 3 bases and J 4 bases, with 6 bases left between them. This CDR3 has 11 amino acids. The V gene's germline CDR1 is DFQATT and CDR2 SNEGSKA (reference sequence).

This clonotype has ten or more counts. The chain joins TRBV20-1 to TRBJ2-7; 13 nucleotides match TRBD2. The CDR3 consists of 15 residues. V gave up 0 bases and J gave up 6 bases; unmatched junction bases: 5. In germline, CDR1 is DFQATT, CDR2 SNEGSKA (reference sequence). The CDR3 sequence is CSARDMGLAGTEQYF. In nucleotides, the CDR3 is TGCAGTGCTAGAGACATGGGACTAGCGGGAACCGAGCAGTACTTC.

Many counts were recorded for this clonotype. The chain combines TRBV3-1 with TRBJ2-7, with D hard to call. Trimming took off 3 bases at V and 0 bases at J, with 9 bases between the two ends. This CDR3 has 14 residues. Per the germline V gene, CDR1 is LGHDT and CDR2 is YNNKEL (reference sequence). The CDR3 here is CASSHHQGSYEQYF. The CDR3 coding sequence is TGTGCCAGCAGCCACCACCAAGGCTCCTACGAGCAGTACTTC.

The chain recombines TRBV14 with TRBJ2-1, with 7 bases lining up with TRBD2. The V segment lost 1 base and the J segment 2 bases; nucleotides outside the gene matches: 8. Germline assignment: CDR1 SGHDN and CDR2 FVKESK. The CDR3 runs 17 residues. CDR3 sequence: CASSQGDSGWAYNEQFF. CDR3 sequence (DNA): TGTGCCAGCAGCCAAGGGGATAGCGGGTGGGCCTACAATGAGCAGTTCTTC.

This clonotype was observed once. The J gene is TRBJ1-3, the V gene TRBV4-1; tentative D call: TRBD1 (5 bases). The CDR3 runs to 15 residues. Trimming pared 4 bases from V and 4 bases from J, leaving 14 bases between. The germline gives CDR1 MGHRA, CDR2 YSYEKL. This chain's CDR3 is CASSPHQGKGNTIYF. In DNA, the CDR3 is TGCGCCAGCAGCCCCCATCAGGGAAAAGGAAACACCATATATTTT.

This clonotype was counted only a few times. A much larger clone sits a single nucleotide away, making a read error possible. The chain recombines TRBV5-5 with TRBJ1-1; D perhaps matches TRBD1 (5 bases). CDR1 and CDR2 (germline): SGHKS, YYEKEE (reference sequence). There are 14 residues in the CDR3. The CDR3 spells CASSLGDGNTESFF. In DNA, the CDR3 is TGTGCCAGCAGCTTGGGGGACGGGAACACTGAATCTTTCTTT. The full variable domain, rest sourced from reference TRBV5-5 and TRBJ1-1, is DAGVTQSPTHLIKTRGQQVTLRCSPISGHKSVSWYQQVLGQGPQFIFQYYEKEERGRGNFPDRFSARQFPNYSSELNVNALLLGDSALYLCASSLGDGNTESFFGQGTRLTVV.

This clonotype showed up many times. The chain uses TRBV28 and TRBJ2-7; either TRBD1 or TRBD2 may fit D (6 bases each). Germline V gives CDR1 MDHEN, CDR2 SYDVKM. The CDR3 has 16 residues. Trimming stripped 10 bases from V and 5 bases from J, with 27 bases between. The CDR3 loop is CATLLWGAGPGNEQYF. CDR3 nucleotide sequence: TGTGCCACCTTACTCTGGGGGGCAGGGCCAGGCAACGAGCAGTACTTC.

The V and J genes are TRBV11-3 and TRBJ2-2; D uncertain. Trimming took 2 bases from V and 9 from J, leaving 10 bases between them. The CDR3 contains 13 residues. Germline lookup yields CDR1 SGHNT and CDR2 YENEEA. This CDR3 is CASSLPPFRELFF. CDR3 bases: TGTGCCAGCAGCTTACCCCCCTTTCGGGAGCTGTTTTTT.

This clonotype was counted many times. This chain connects TRBV15 to TRBJ2-3; 12 bases align to TRBD2. Trimming cost V 0 bases and J 0 bases; bases outside gene matches: 1. CDR3 length equals 17 residues. CDR1 is LNHNV and CDR2 is YYDKDF in the germline V gene (reference sequence). CDR3 nucleotides: TGTGCCACCAGCAGAGACGGGACTAGCGGGAGCACAGATACGCAGTATTTT. It translates to CATSRDGTSGSTDTQYF.

This sequence joins TRBV6-1 and TRBJ2-4, with 9 nucleotides matching TRBD1. The CDR3 is made up of 17 amino acids. Germline V lookup: CDR1 MNHNS, CDR2 SASEGT. The junction had 6 bases not matched to a gene; V was cut back by 2 bases and J by 1 base. The CDR3 nucleotides are TGTGCCAGCAGTGAATCGTTGACAGGGGGTGCCAAAAACATTCAGTACTTC. As protein: CASSESLTGGAKNIQYF.

The J gene is TRBJ2-1, the V gene TRBV30, with TRBD2 matching over 7 bases. Germline CDR1 reads GTSNPN; CDR2 reads SVGIG (reference sequence). This CDR3 contains 14 residues. With V trimmed by 3 bases and J by 6 bases, 8 bases remained unmatched. CDR3: CAWSTGWGGNEQFF. CDR3 sequence (DNA): TGTGCCTGGAGCACGGGGTGGGGGGGCAATGAGCAGTTCTTC.

This clonotype appeared many times. V usage is TRBV2 and J usage is TRBJ1-2; no firm D call. The V gene lost 4 bases and the J gene lost 5 bases, with 11 bases spanning the gap. From germline, CDR1 is SNHLY and CDR2 FYNNEI. This CDR3 is built from 13 residues. The CDR3, as DNA: TGTGCCAGCAGTGGAGGTCGGGGATATGGCTACACCTTC. Translated: CASSGGRGYGYTF.

This clonotype was seen repeatedly, ten times or more. CDR3 in DNA: TGTGCCAGCAGCTCCTTCGGGCGGGAGTCAGATACGCAGTATTTT. Translation: CASSSFGRESDTQYF. V usage is TRBV11-2 and J usage is TRBJ2-3, with 7 bases that match TRBD2. Germline V CDR1 and CDR2: SGHAT, FQNNGV. V was pared by 4 bases and J by 4 bases, with 8 bases of the junction left unmatched. The CDR3 contains 15 residues. Together with reference TRBV11-2 and TRBJ2-3, the CDR3 gives the full variable domain: EAGVAQSPRYKIIEKRQSVAFWCNPISGHATLYWYQQILGQGPKLLIQFQNNGVVDDSQLPKDRFSAERLKGVDSTLKIQPAKLEDSAVYLCASSSFGRESDTQYFGPGTRLTVL.